The clone carrying this T cell receptor beta chain has ten or more counts. This sample stems from a study of Graves' ophthalmopathy and Graves' hyperthyroidism. V was cut by 5 bases and J by 0 bases, with 11 bases left in between. The CDR3 covers 15 residues. For repertoire sequencing, the TCR beta CDR3 regions were amplified from RNA transcripts. The library came from an HTBI-primed first-round RT-PCR and a second-round multiplex PCR. TCRdb itself ran the multiplex PCR reads through MiXCR, one entry per CDR3 protein. The sample includes fewer than 250,000 distinct CDR3 sequences, under 30% of them seen just once.

V usage is TRBV12-3 or TRBV12-4 and J usage is TRBJ2-4; TRBD1 might be the D (5 bases). Sample: peripheral blood. The receptor's source is a man aged 50 to 59 with Graves' ophthalmopathy. The chain's CDR3 is CASSTDSLAKNIQYF. The CDR3 DNA reads TGTGCCAGCAGTACCGACAGTTTAGCCAAAAACATTCAGTACTTC.